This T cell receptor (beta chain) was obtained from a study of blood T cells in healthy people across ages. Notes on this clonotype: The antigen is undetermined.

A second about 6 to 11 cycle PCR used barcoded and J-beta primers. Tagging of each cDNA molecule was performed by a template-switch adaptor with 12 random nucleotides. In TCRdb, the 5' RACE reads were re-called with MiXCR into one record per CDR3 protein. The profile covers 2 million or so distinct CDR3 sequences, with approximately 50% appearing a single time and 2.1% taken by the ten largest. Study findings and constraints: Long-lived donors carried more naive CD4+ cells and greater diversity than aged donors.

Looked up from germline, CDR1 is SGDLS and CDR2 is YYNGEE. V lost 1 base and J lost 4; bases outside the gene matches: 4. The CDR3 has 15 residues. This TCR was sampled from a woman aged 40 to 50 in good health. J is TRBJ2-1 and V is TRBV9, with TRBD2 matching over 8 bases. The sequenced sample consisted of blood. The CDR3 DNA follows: TGTGCCAGCAGCGTAAATAGCGGGGATTACAATGAGCAGTTCTTC. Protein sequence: CASSVNSGDYNEQFF.